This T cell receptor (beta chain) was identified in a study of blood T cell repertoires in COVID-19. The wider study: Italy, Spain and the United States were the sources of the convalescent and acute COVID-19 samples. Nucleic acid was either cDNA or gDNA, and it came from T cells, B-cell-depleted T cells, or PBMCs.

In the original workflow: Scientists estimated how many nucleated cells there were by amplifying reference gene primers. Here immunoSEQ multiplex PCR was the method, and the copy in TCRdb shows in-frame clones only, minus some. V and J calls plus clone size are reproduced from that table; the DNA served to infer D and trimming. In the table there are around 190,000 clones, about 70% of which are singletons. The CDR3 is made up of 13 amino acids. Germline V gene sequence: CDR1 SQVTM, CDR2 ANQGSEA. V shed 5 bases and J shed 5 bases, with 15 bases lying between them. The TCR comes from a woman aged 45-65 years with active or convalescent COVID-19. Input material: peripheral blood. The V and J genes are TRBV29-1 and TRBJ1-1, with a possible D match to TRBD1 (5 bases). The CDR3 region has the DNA TGCAGCGTTTTTAGGGGCCTTAGGACTGAAGCTTTCTTT. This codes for CSVFRGLRTEAFF.